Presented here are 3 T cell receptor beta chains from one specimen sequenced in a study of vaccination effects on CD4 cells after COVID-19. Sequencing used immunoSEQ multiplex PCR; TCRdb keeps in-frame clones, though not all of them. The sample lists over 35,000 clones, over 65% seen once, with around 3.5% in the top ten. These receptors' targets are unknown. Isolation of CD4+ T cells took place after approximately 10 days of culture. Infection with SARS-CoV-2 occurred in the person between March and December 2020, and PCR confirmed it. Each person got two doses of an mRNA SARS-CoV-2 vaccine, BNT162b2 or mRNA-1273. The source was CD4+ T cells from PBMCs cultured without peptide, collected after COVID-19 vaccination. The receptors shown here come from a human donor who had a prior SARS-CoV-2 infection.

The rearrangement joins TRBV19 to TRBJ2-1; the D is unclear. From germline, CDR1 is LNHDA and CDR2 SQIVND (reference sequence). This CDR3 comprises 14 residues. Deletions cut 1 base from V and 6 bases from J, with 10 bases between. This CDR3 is CASSIGYLGNEQFF. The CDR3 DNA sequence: TGTGCCAGTAGTATAGGATACTTGGGCAATGAGCAGTTCTTC.

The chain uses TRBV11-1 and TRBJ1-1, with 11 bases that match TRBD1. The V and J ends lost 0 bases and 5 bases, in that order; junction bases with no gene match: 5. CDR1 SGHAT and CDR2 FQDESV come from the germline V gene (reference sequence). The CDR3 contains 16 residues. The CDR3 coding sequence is TGTGCCAGCAGCTTAGCTGGACAGGGGGCGTCGACTGAAGCTTTCTTT. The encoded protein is CASSLAGQGASTEAFF.

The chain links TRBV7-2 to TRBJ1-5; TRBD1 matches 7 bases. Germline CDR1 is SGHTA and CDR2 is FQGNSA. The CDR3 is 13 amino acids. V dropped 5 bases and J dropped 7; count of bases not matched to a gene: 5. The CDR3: CASSQTGSQPQHF. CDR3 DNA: TGTGCCAGCAGCCAGACAGGGTCCCAGCCCCAGCATTTT. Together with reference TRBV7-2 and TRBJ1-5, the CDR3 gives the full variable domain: GAGVSQSPSNKVTEKGKDVELRCDPISGHTALYWYRQSLGQGLEFLIYFQGNSAPDKSGLPSDRFSAERTGGSVSTLTIQRTQQEDSAVYLCASSQTGSQPQHFGDGTRLSIL.